The next 29 T cell receptor beta chains were all read from a single sample in a study of blood T cell repertoires in COVID-19. Libraries were prepared by immunoSEQ multiplex PCR; TCRdb keeps only in-frame clonotypes and omits some of them. The profile shows under 450,000 clones, approximately 90% of them singletons. Source material: PBMCs or T cells enriched from blood (not recorded which). These receptors came from a woman in her thirties or forties who had been exposed to COVID-19.

CDR3 amino acids: CATTGQGGSPLHF. As DNA, the CDR3 is TGTGCCACCACGGGCCAGGGGGGCTCACCCCTCCACTTT. This chain connects TRBV19 to TRBJ1-6; 7 positions match TRBD1. The length of the CDR3 is 13 residues. J was trimmed by 10 bases and V by 10 bases; bases with no gene match: 10. CDR1 and CDR2 from the germline V gene are LNHDA and SQIVND (reference sequence). Together with reference TRBV19 and TRBJ1-6, the CDR3 gives the full variable domain: DGGITQSPKYLFRKEGQNVTLSCEQNLNHDAMYWYRQDPGQGLRLIYYSQIVNDFQKGDIAEGYSVSREKKESFPLTVTSAQKNPTAFYLCATTGQGGSPLHFGNGTRLTVT.

CDR3 sequence: CASSQVSGNTQYF. Here the CDR3 DNA reads TGTGCCAGCAGCCAAGTTTCGGGAAATACGCAGTATTTT. The gene calls are TRBV3-1 (or the pseudogene TRBV3-2) and TRBJ2-3, with D possibly matching TRBD2 (5 bases). V lost 1 base and J 7 bases, leaving 9 bases between the germline ends. Germline CDR1 is LGHDT and CDR2 is YNNKEL (reference sequence). The CDR3 covers 13 residues.

This clone was observed once. The V gene is TRBV6-5, the J gene TRBJ1-2, with D maybe TRBD1 (5 bases). The CDR3 sequence is 14 residues long. Germline values: CDR1 MNHEY, CDR2 SVGAGI. The germline V and J ends were trimmed by 6 bases and 4 bases, with 15 bases remaining between them. The CDR3 loop is CASRTSGGAYGYTF. CDR3 nucleotides: TGTGCCAGCAGAACTTCAGGCGGGGCCTATGGCTACACCTTC.

The rearrangement links TRBV7-2 to TRBJ2-1; D remains ambiguous. The CDR3 extends over 15 amino acids. Trimming pared 7 bases from V and 6 bases from J, leaving 19 bases between. Germline CDR1 is SGHTA and CDR2 is FQGNSA. CDR3 nucleotide sequence: TGTGCCAGCAACCAGCCCCTAGTCCGGCGCAATGAGCAGTTCTTC. Encoded protein: CASNQPLVRRNEQFF.

The rearrangement uses TRBV29-1 and TRBJ2-1; TRBD2 matches 10 bases. The germline CDR1 and CDR2 sequences are SQVTM and ANQGSEA. This CDR3 has 13 residues. J gave up 5 bases and V 7 bases, and 5 bases lay outside the gene matches. CDR3 sequence: CSGGGLANNEQFF. The CDR3 DNA is TGCAGCGGGGGGGGACTAGCGAACAATGAGCAGTTCTTC.

V and J are TRBV19 and TRBJ1-2; the D gene is possibly TRBD1 (5 bases). The V and J ends lost 2 bases and 4 bases respectively, with 14 bases between them. This CDR3 has 15 residues. Germline assignment: CDR1 LNHDA and CDR2 SQIVND (reference sequence). In DNA form, the CDR3 reads TGTGCCAGTAGTATAAAAACAGGAGAAGCCTATGGCTACACCTTC. Amino acids: CASSIKTGEAYGYTF.

This chain links TRBV2 with TRBJ1-2; D remains unclear. The ends were cut back, 8 bases at V and 10 bases at J, with 14 bases in the middle. The germline V gene encodes CDR1 SNHLY and CDR2 FYNNEI. The CDR3 has 11 residues. The CDR3 region has the DNA TGTGCCAGCGAAGAACGGGAATTCTACACCTTC. It translates to CASEEREFYTF.

V gene TRBV29-1 combines with J gene TRBJ2-5, with TRBD2 as a possible D gene (6 bases). This CDR3 comprises 15 residues. CDR1 is SQVTM, CDR2 ANQGSEA, per germline. Trimming shortened V by 0 bases and J by 5 bases, and 16 bases separated the two germline ends. CDR3 sequence (DNA): TGCAGCGTTGAAGATCAATTAGGAGGGACGGAGACCCAGTACTTC. This encodes CSVEDQLGGTETQYF.

This clone was observed once. J is TRBJ2-7 and V is TRBV29-1, with D maybe TRBD2 (6 bases). Germline V lookup: CDR1 SQVTM, CDR2 ANQGSEA. The CDR3 totals 12 residues. The germline V and J ends were trimmed by 3 bases and 0 bases, with 6 bases remaining between them. The CDR3 here is CSVEEGSYEQYF. The CDR3 nucleotides read TGCAGCGTTGAGGAGGGCTCCTACGAGCAGTACTTC.

The chain couples TRBV3-1 (or the pseudogene TRBV3-2) to TRBJ1-5, with D perhaps TRBD1 (5 bases). From germline, CDR1 is LGHDT and CDR2 YNNKEL (reference sequence). Trimming took off 4 bases at V and 1 base at J, with 8 bases between the two ends. The CDR3 totals 14 residues. This CDR3 reads CASSRKGSNQPQHF. In nucleotides, the CDR3 is TGTGCCAGCAGCCGAAAGGGGAGCAATCAGCCCCAGCATTTT.

The chain uses TRBV19 and TRBJ1-1; TRBD1 might be the D (6 bases). Germline V lookup: CDR1 LNHDA, CDR2 SQIVND (reference sequence). The length of the CDR3 is 12 residues. Trimming left V 4 bases short and J 7 bases short, with 10 bases between. Here the CDR3 DNA reads TGTGCCAGTAGTACAGACAGGTATGAAGCTTTCTTT. Encoded protein: CASSTDRYEAFF.

The chain uses TRBV5-1 and TRBJ1-1; D ambiguous. This CDR3 has 13 amino acids. The V end lost 0 bases, the J end lost 0 bases, and 3 bases lay between the germline ends. CDR1 SGHRS and CDR2 YFSETQ come from the germline V gene. The CDR3 sequence: CASSLELNTEAFF. The CDR3 region has the DNA TGCGCCAGCAGCTTGGAGCTGAACACTGAAGCTTTCTTT.

This clone was recorded a few times. V is TRBV3-1 (or the pseudogene TRBV3-2) and J is TRBJ1-4, with D possibly matching TRBD1 (6 bases). The V gene lost 7 bases and the J gene lost 7 bases, with 16 bases spanning the gap. CDR1 is LGHDT and CDR2 is YNNKEL in the germline V gene (reference sequence). CDR3 size: 14 residues. For the CDR3, the DNA is TGTGCCAGCACTTCCAGGCAGGGGTTTGAAAAACTGTTTTTT. Translated: CASTSRQGFEKLFF.

The gene calls are TRBV7-8 and TRBJ2-7; 9 bases line up with TRBD2. This CDR3 comprises 15 residues. In germline, CDR1 is SGHVS, CDR2 FQNEAQ. J lost 3 bases, V lost 4 bases, and 7 bases had no gene match. The CDR3 region is CASSSRGSGSYEQYF. CDR3 DNA sequence: TGTGCCAGCAGCTCCCGGGGTAGCGGGAGCTACGAGCAGTACTTC. Drawing the rest from reference TRBV7-8 and TRBJ2-7, the complete variable domain is GAGVSQSPRYKVAKRGQDVALRCDPISGHVSLFWYQQALGQGPEFLTYFQNEAQLDKSGLPSDRFFAERPEGSVSTLKIQRTQQEDSAVYLCASSSRGSGSYEQYFGPGTRLTVT.

The chain employs TRBV4-2 and TRBJ1-1, with 7 bases aligning to TRBD1. The trim removed 0 bases at V and 3 bases at J, leaving 7 bases unmatched. Germline CDR1 and CDR2: LGHNA and YNFKEQ. CDR3 length: 16 amino acids. CDR3 nucleotides: TGTGCCAGCAGCCAAGATTTTCAGGGGGTGTACACTGAAGCTTTCTTT. Translated, it gives CASSQDFQGVYTEAFF.

The J gene is TRBJ2-3, the V gene TRBV5-1, with D possibly being TRBD1 (6 bases). The CDR3 extends over 15 amino acids. The germline V and J ends were trimmed by 1 base and 5 bases, with 14 bases remaining between them. Germline-derived CDR1 and CDR2 are SGHRS and YFSETQ. The CDR3 bases are TGCGCCAGCAGCTTGAGAGGTACAGGGAGAGATACGCAGTATTTT. Its protein is CASSLRGTGRDTQYF. Combining the CDR3 with reference TRBV5-1 and TRBJ2-3 gives the whole variable domain KAGVTQTPRYLIKTRGQQVTLSCSPISGHRSVSWYQQTPGQGLQFLFEYFSETQRNKGNFPGRFSGRQFSNSRSEMNVSTLELGDSALYLCASSLRGTGRDTQYFGPGTRLTVL.

This chain links TRBV19 with TRBJ2-4; 10 bases are a match to TRBD2. V dropped 0 bases and J dropped 2; count of bases not matched to a gene: 10. The CDR3 length is 19 residues. Germline V gene lookup returns CDR1 LNHDA and CDR2 SQIVND (reference sequence). CDR3 sequence: CASSIDLLPAGGPKNIQYF. The CDR3 DNA reads TGTGCCAGTAGTATAGATCTATTGCCAGCGGGGGGGCCCAAAAACATTCAGTACTTC.

This chain uses TRBV7-2 with TRBJ2-5; a weak D match, TRBD2 (5 bases). The CDR3 has 15 amino acids. Germline V lookup: CDR1 SGHTA, CDR2 FQGNSA. Trimming cost V 3 bases and J 2 bases, with 13 bases left between them. CDR3: CASSFKTGIQETQYF. CDR3 DNA sequence: TGTGCCAGCAGCTTCAAAACGGGAATTCAAGAGACCCAGTACTTC.

The genes are TRBV27 and TRBJ2-7, with D unclear. Germline CDR1 is MNHEY and CDR2 is SMNVEV (reference sequence). The V end lost 2 bases, the J end lost 6 bases, and 11 bases lay between the germline ends. This CDR3 region has 13 residues. The CDR3 is CASSLGSGTEQYF. The CDR3 coding sequence is TGTGCCAGCAGTTTAGGATCGGGTACCGAGCAGTACTTC.

As for this clone: One end of the junction varies from germline; a read error may be responsible. This chain links TRBV6-5 with TRBJ2-3, with unresolved D. CDR3 length: 12 amino acids. Germline CDR1 is MNHEY and CDR2 is SVGAGI. The CDR3 DNA is TGTGCCAGCAGCCGAAGCACAGATACGCAATATTTT. It codes for CASSRSTDTQYF.

The V call is TRBV2, the J call TRBJ2-3; possible D gene TRBD1, 6 bases. Looked up from germline, CDR1 is SNHLY and CDR2 is FYNNEI. V lost 3 bases and J 2 bases, leaving 9 bases between the germline ends. This CDR3 is built from 14 residues. CDR3 DNA: TGTGCCAGCAGTGAGGACAGAATCACAGATACGCAGTATTTT. Protein product: CASSEDRITDTQYF.

The chain links TRBV4-1 to TRBJ1-6; a possible D gene is TRBD1 (6 bases). In germline, CDR1 is MGHRA, CDR2 YSYEKL. CDR3 length: 14 amino acids. V lost 6 bases and J 10 bases, leaving 16 bases between the germline ends. This chain's CDR3 is CASRDQGKRSPLHF. The CDR3 coding sequence is TGCGCCAGCAGGGATCAGGGGAAACGATCACCCCTCCACTTT.

This sequence joins TRBV19 and TRBJ1-2; TRBD1 is a possible D gene (6 bases). The CDR3 is made up of 12 amino acids. Trimming took 5 bases from V and 12 from J, leaving 16 bases between them. From germline, CDR1 is LNHDA and CDR2 SQIVND (reference sequence). The CDR3 coding sequence is TGTGCCAGTAGTCACCTAATCAGGGGCCACACCTTC. This codes for CASSHLIRGHTF.

The chain joins TRBV15 to TRBJ2-7, with 8 bases identical to TRBD1. Germline V lookup: CDR1 LNHNV, CDR2 YYDKDF (reference sequence). J gave up 0 bases and V 1 base, and 2 bases lay outside the gene matches. CDR3 size: 15 residues. The CDR3 sequence: CATSRGQGSSYEQYF. DNA of the CDR3: TGTGCCACCAGCAGAGGACAGGGGTCCTCCTACGAGCAGTACTTC.

This chain connects TRBV19 to TRBJ2-4; 8 bases are a match to TRBD2. Germline values: CDR1 LNHDA, CDR2 SQIVND (reference sequence). The CDR3 length is 17 residues. J was trimmed by 2 bases and V by 2 bases; bases with no gene match: 8. CDR3 loop: CASSIIGSGVTKNIQYF. The CDR3 coding sequence is TGTGCCAGTAGTATAATAGGTAGCGGGGTTACCAAAAACATTCAGTACTTC.

CDR3: CASRGGQIIAKNIQYF. The CDR3 DNA follows: TGTGCCAGCAGGGGGGGACAGATCATAGCCAAAAACATTCAGTACTTC. The genes are TRBV21-1 and TRBJ2-4; no DNA check was done on the table's D call, TRBD1. TRBV21-1 represents a pseudogene. This CDR3 has 16 residues.

The chain has TRBV19 and TRBJ2-5; 9 bases are shared with TRBD1. V lost 6 bases to trimming and J lost 5 bases; unmatched junction nucleotides: 10. CDR3 length: 15 amino acids. Germline lookup yields CDR1 LNHDA and CDR2 SQIVND (reference sequence). The CDR3 DNA is TGTGCCAGTAGCCCACCGGGACAGGGTTCGGAGACCCAGTACTTC. This sequence encodes CASSPPGQGSETQYF.

This clone was picked up one time. The chain has TRBV24-1 and TRBJ2-1, with TRBD1 matching over 10 bases. Germline values: CDR1 KGHDR, CDR2 SFDVKD. The V segment lost 2 bases and the J segment 7 bases; nucleotides outside the gene matches: 7. The CDR3 has 16 amino acids. The CDR3 here is CATSDSGTGALNEQFF. The DNA of the CDR3 is TGTGCCACCAGTGATTCTGGGACAGGGGCCCTTAATGAGCAGTTCTTC.

The chain links TRBV7-2 to TRBJ1-2; 8 bases fit TRBD1. Trimming removed 5 bases from V and 0 bases from J; junction bases left unmatched: 8. The CDR3 has 16 residues. Germline assignment: CDR1 SGHTA and CDR2 FQGNSA. The DNA for the CDR3 is TGTGCCAGCAGCCGTTCGGGACAGGAAGCTAACTATGGCTACACCTTC. Translating it yields CASSRSGQEANYGYTF. Together with reference TRBV7-2 and TRBJ1-2, the CDR3 gives the full variable domain: GAGVSQSPSNKVTEKGKDVELRCDPISGHTALYWYRQSLGQGLEFLIYFQGNSAPDKSGLPSDRFSAERTGGSVSTLTIQRTQQEDSAVYLCASSRSGQEANYGYTFGSGTRLTVV.